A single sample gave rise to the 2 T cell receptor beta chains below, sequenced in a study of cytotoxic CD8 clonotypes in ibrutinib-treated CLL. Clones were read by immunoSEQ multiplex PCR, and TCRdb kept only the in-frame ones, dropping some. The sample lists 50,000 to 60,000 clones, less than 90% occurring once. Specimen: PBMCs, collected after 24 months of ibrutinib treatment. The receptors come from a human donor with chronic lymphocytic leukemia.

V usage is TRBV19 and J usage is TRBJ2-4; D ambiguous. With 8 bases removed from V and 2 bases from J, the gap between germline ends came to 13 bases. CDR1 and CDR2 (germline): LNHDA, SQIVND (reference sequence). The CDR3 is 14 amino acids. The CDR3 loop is CASQSGLTKNIQYF. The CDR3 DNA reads TGTGCCAGTCAATCCGGGCTTACCAAAAACATTCAGTACTTC.

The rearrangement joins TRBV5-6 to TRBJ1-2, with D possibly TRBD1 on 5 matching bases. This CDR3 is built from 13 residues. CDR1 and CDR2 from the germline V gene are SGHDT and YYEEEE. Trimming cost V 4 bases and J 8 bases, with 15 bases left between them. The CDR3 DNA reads TGTGCCAGCAGCCTCAAGGCGGGGACGGGCTACACCTTC. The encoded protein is CASSLKAGTGYTF.